This T cell receptor beta chain was found in a study of T cells after yellow fever vaccination. Study information: Libraries from low-cell-number fractions were prepared with the SMART-Seq v4 Ultra Low Input RNA kit. The study's findings and limits: Repertoires sorted by FACS could include abundant clonotypes that are contaminants from the bulk population. Weaker, the secondary response peaked sooner, at day 5 versus 15. Primary-vaccination clones mostly resurfaced post-booster (around 96% CD4, approximately 87% CD8).

Germline V gene data show CDR1 as LGHNA and CDR2 as YSLEER. The V segment lost 3 bases and the J segment 4 bases; nucleotides outside the gene matches: 5. The CDR3 runs to 16 residues. As concerns this clonotype: The antigen remains undetermined.

TCRdb reprocessed the 5' RACE reads with MiXCR, giving one entry per CDR3 protein. The profile shows under 150,000 distinct CDR3 sequences, 12% to 15% of them singletons. This chain uses TRBV4-3 with TRBJ2-1; 11 nucleotides line up with TRBD2. The receptor was isolated from a man between 18 and 29 years old who received the YFV17D yellow fever vaccine. The specimen was CD8+ T cells sorted from PBMCs, collected 5 days after the yellow fever booster vaccination. CDR3 in DNA: TGCGCCAGCAGCCAGGGTAGGACTAGCGGGTACAATGAGCAGTTCTTC. Its protein is CASSQGRTSGYNEQFF.